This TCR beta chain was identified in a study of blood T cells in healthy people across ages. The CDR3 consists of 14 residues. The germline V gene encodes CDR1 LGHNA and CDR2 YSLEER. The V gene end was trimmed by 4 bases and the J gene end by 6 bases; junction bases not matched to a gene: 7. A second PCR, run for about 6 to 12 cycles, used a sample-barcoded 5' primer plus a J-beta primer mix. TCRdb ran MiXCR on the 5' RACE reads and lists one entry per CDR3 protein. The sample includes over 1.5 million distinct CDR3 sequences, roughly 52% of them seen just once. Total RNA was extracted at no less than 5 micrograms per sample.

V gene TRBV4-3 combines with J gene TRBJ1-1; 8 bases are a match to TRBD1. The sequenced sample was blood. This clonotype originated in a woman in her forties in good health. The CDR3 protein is CASSPGTGLAEAFF. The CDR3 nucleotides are TGCGCCAGCAGCCCCGGGACAGGTTTGGCTGAAGCTTTCTTT.